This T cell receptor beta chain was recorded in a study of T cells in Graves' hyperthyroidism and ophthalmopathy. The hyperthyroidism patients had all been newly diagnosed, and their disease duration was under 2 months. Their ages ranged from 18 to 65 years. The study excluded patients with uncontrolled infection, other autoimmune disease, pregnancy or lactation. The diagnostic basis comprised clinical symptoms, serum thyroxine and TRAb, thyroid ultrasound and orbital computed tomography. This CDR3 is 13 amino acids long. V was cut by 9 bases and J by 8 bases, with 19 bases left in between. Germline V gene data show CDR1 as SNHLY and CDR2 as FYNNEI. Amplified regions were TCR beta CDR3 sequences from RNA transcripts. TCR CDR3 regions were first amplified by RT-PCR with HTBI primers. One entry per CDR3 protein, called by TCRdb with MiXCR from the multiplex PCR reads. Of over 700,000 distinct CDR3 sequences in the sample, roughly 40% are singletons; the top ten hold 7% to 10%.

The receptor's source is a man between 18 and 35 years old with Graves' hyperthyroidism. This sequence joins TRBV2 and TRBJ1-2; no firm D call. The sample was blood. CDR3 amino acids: CASPGRELGGYTF. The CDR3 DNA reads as TGTGCCAGTCCCGGACGGGAACTAGGGGGCTACACCTTC.